This T cell receptor beta chain was recorded in a study of T cell repertoires in cytomegalovirus infection. Study details: CMV epitopes that were recently identified and HLA-C-restricted were used alongside well-studied HLA-B-restricted ones. Public TCR beta signatures indicated both CMV infection and matching HLA type.

This clonotype occurred a few times. Its matching antigen is unknown. Germline V CDR1 and CDR2: SEHNR, FQNEAQ (reference sequence). Trimming cost V 5 bases and J 3 bases; bases outside gene matches: 10. The CDR3 covers 16 residues. TCRdb used MiXCR to reprocess the reads, holding one entry per CDR3 protein. The data contain about 310,000 distinct CDR3 sequences, 20% to 25% of them singletons. The chain recombines TRBV7-9 with TRBJ2-1; 7 nucleotides align to TRBD1. This material consisted of cultured PBMCs, taken from culture after CMV antigen stimulation. This TCR was sampled from a human donor in good health (CMV status not recorded). Some clones in this sample may be carry-over from other donors' samples. CDR3 in DNA: TGTGCCAGCAGCCCCCGACAGGGAAAGCACTACAATGAGCAGTTCTTC. Amino acid sequence: CASSPRQGKHYNEQFF.